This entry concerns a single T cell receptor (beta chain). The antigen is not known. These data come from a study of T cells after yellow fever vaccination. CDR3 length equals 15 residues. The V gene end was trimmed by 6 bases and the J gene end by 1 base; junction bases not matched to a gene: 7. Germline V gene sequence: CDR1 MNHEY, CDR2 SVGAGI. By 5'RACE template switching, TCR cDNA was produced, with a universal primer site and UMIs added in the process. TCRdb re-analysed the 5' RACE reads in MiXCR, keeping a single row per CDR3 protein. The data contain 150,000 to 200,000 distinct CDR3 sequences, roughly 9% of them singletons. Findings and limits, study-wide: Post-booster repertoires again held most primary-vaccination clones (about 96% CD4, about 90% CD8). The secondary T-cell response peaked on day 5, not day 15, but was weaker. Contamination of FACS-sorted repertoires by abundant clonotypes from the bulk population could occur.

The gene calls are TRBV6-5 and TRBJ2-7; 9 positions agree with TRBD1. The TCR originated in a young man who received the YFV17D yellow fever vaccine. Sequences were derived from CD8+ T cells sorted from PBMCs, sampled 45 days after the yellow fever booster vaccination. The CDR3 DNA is TGTGCCAGCAGCGTCGGACAGGGGATTTCCTACGAGCAGTACGTC. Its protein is CASSVGQGISYEQYV.